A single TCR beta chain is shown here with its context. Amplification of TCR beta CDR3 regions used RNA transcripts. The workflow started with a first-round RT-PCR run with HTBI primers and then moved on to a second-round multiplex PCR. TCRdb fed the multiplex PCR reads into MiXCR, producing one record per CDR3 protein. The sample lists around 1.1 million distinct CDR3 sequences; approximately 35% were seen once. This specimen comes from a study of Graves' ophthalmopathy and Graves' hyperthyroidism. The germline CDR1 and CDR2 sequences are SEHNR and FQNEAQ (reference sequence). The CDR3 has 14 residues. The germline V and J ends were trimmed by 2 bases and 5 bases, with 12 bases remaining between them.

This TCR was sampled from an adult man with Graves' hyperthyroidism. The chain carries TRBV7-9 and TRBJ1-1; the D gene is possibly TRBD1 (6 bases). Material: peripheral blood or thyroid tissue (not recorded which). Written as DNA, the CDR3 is TGTGCCAGCAGCTTACGGGGGGCGATAACTGAAGCTTTCTTT. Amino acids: CASSLRGAITEAFF.